The 14 T cell receptor beta chains below all came from one sample that was sequenced in a study of CD8 T cells in Susac syndrome. cDNA came from 0.5 to 1 ug RNA primed by random hexamers. TCRdb re-analysed the immunoSEQ multiplex PCR reads in MiXCR, keeping a single row per CDR3 protein. There are roughly 200,000 distinct CDR3 sequences in the sample; roughly 91% occur only once, and approximately 0.09% lies in the top ten. The sample comprised CD4+ T cells from PBMCs. The receptor source for this set is a human donor with Susac syndrome.

This clonotype was observed once. The rearrangement uses TRBV5-4 and TRBJ2-1; D not certain. Germline V gene data show CDR1 as SGHNT and CDR2 as YYREEE (reference sequence). The ends were cut back, 4 bases at V and 0 bases at J, with 11 bases in the middle. The CDR3 extends over 15 amino acids. The CDR3 nucleotides read TGTGCCAGCAGCCGCTCCGTGAGCTCCTACAATGAGCAGTTCTTC. Its protein product is CASSRSVSSYNEQFF.

V gene TRBV5-1 combines with J gene TRBJ1-5, with D perhaps TRBD1 (5 bases). CDR1 and CDR2 (germline): SGHRS, YFSETQ. Trimming removed 0 bases from V and 5 bases from J, with 12 bases in between. CDR3 length: 15 amino acids. This chain's CDR3 is CASSLEGPGDQPQHF. The CDR3 bases are TGCGCCAGCAGCTTGGAAGGTCCGGGGGATCAGCCCCAGCATTTT.

The gene calls are TRBV6-5 and TRBJ2-7, with 7 bases lining up with TRBD2. The CDR3 has 15 amino acids. From germline, CDR1 is MNHEY and CDR2 SVGAGI. After removal of 6 bases from V and 2 bases from J, the junction contained 10 bases not matched to a gene. This chain's CDR3 is CASRPREAGAYEQYF. In DNA form, the CDR3 reads TGTGCCAGCAGGCCCAGGGAGGCGGGGGCCTACGAGCAGTACTTC.

V usage is TRBV3-1 and J usage is TRBJ2-3; possibly TRBD1 for D (5 bases). Between the trimmed V and J ends, which lost 1 base and 0 bases, there was a span of 14 bases. The germline CDR1 and CDR2 sequences are LGHDT and YNNKEL (reference sequence). The CDR3 has 17 amino acids. CDR3 sequence (DNA): TGTGCCAGCAGCCAAGCTCAAGGCAGGGAAAGCACAGATACGCAGTATTTT. The encoded protein is CASSQAQGRESTDTQYF.

This clonotype was seen just once. The CDR3 coding sequence is TGTGCCAGCAGCTTAGCTGGGGCCCCCACCGGGGAGCTGTTTTTT. Translating gives CASSLAGAPTGELFF. The chain is built from TRBV7-9 and TRBJ2-2, with D maybe TRBD1 (5 bases). Trimming stripped 0 bases from V and 4 bases from J, with 9 bases between. The CDR3 is 15 residues long. The germline gives CDR1 SEHNR, CDR2 FQNEAQ (reference sequence).

V is TRBV3-1 and J is TRBJ1-1; D not resolved. This CDR3 is built from 14 residues. The V gene's germline CDR1 is LGHDT and CDR2 YNNKEL (reference sequence). Trimming left V 1 base short and J 3 bases short, with 9 bases between. The chain's CDR3 is CASSQGVGDTEAFF. The CDR3 DNA reads TGTGCCAGCAGCCAAGGGGTGGGCGACACTGAAGCTTTCTTT.

The rearrangement links TRBV9 to TRBJ1-3, with D unresolved. Germline V CDR1 and CDR2: SGDLS, YYNGEE. This CDR3 has 15 residues. The V end was cut by 0 bases, the J end by 1 base, with 8 bases between. In DNA form, the CDR3 reads TGTGCCAGCAGCGTAGCCAGTCATTCTGGAAACACCATATATTTT. As protein: CASSVASHSGNTIYF.

The chain combines TRBV3-1 with TRBJ2-7, with 9 positions matching TRBD1. V lost 6 bases, J lost 6 bases, and 9 bases stayed unmatched. This CDR3 is built from 14 residues. Germline V CDR1 and CDR2: LGHDT, YNNKEL (reference sequence). Written as DNA, the CDR3 is TGTGCCAGCAGATCCTCCGGGACAGGGCCCGAGCAGTACTTC. Translated: CASRSSGTGPEQYF.

DNA of the CDR3: TGTGCCACCGGACAGGGGGGCGATGAGCAGTTCTTC. Its protein product is CATGQGGDEQFF. The J gene is TRBJ2-1, the V gene TRBV10-3, with 10 bases aligning to TRBD1. The CDR3 spans 12 residues. Unmatched junction bases numbered 5, after V lost 10 bases and J lost 8 bases. The V gene's germline CDR1 is ENHRY and CDR2 SYGVKD.

The chain recombines TRBV12-3 or TRBV12-4 with TRBJ2-1; 8 bases map to TRBD2. J lost 4 bases, V lost 7 bases, and 3 bases had no gene match. The CDR3 spans 13 residues. The CDR3 DNA reads TGTGCCAGCAACGGGGGGGGTTACAATGAGCAGTTCTTC. It codes for CASNGGGYNEQFF.

This chain joins TRBV19 and TRBJ1-5; 10 nucleotides match TRBD1. CDR1 LNHDA and CDR2 SQIVND come from the germline V gene (reference sequence). After removal of 7 bases from V and 1 base from J, the junction contained 7 bases not matched to a gene. CDR3 length: 16 amino acids. For the CDR3, the DNA is TGTGCCAGTACCCCACGGGACAGGGGAAGCAATCAGCCCCAGCATTTT. Residues: CASTPRDRGSNQPQHF.

This clonotype was seen once. The V and J genes are TRBV24-1 and TRBJ2-5; TRBD1 aligns across 9 bases. In germline, CDR1 is KGHDR, CDR2 SFDVKD. The V gene end was trimmed by 4 bases and the J gene end by 4 bases; junction bases not matched to a gene: 12. There are 17 residues in the CDR3. CDR3 nucleotides: TGTGCCACCAGTGAACTTAGAACAGGGGGCAAAGGAGAGACCCAGTACTTC. Its translation: CATSELRTGGKGETQYF.

This sequence joins TRBV9 and TRBJ2-3; possibly TRBD1 for D (6 bases). This CDR3 comprises 14 residues. Germline V lookup: CDR1 SGDLS, CDR2 YYNGEE. V lost 7 bases, J lost 5 bases, and 17 bases lay in between. As DNA, the CDR3 is TGTGCCAGCTCGAGGGGCCAGGGGATAGATACGCAGTATTTT. Its translation: CASSRGQGIDTQYF.

The chain couples TRBV20-1 to TRBJ2-7; unclear D gene. The V and J ends lost 6 bases and 1 base respectively, with 13 bases between them. This CDR3 is built from 13 residues. The germline CDR1 and CDR2 sequences are DFQATT and SNEGSKA (reference sequence). CDR3 region: CSASPGPSYEQYF. The CDR3 coding sequence is TGCAGTGCCTCCCCAGGCCCTTCCTACGAGCAGTACTTC.